The rows below give T cell receptor beta chains drawn from one sample of a study of shared clonotypes between healthy human individuals. Measured with immunoSEQ multiplex PCR; TCRdb has only the in-frame clones, and not every one. In the table there are over a million clones, about 76% of which are singletons. Sequenced: memory CD4+ T cells sorted from blood. The receptor set was obtained from a man younger than 35 in good health. Each CDR3 is given with its conserved first and last residue. A D gene is named only where the DNA matches it firmly. A row's size may be missing; if present it is once, few, many or a size class.

v_gene	j_gene	abundance	d_gene	CDR3nt	CDR3aa
TRBV19	TRBJ2-7	few	-	TGTGCCAGTAGTGGGGCGCGGGGTACCTACGAGCAGTACTTC	CASSGARGTYEQYF
TRBV5-1	TRBJ1-4	-	-	TGCGCCAGCAGCTCGGACTGGATTAATGAAAAACTGTTTTTT	CASSSDWINEKLFF
TRBV30	TRBJ2-7	-	TRBD2	TGTGCCTGGAGTCATAGCGGGACCGGGTCTAAGCAGTACTTC	CAWSHSGTGSKQYF
TRBV6-6	TRBJ2-1	once	-	TGTGCCAGCAGTTATGGTTCGGGAGCCTACAATGAGCAGTTCTTC	CASSYGSGAYNEQFF
TRBV5-4	TRBJ2-1	-	-	TGTGCCAGCTTCAAAGGGAACAATGAGCAGTTCTTC	CASFKGNNEQFF
TRBV7-6	TRBJ1-5	-	-	TGTGCCAGCAGCGTACAAGCCGGGAGCAATCAGCCCCAGCATTTT	CASSVQAGSNQPQHF
TRBV2	TRBJ1-5	-	TRBD1	TGTGCCAGCAGGGACAGGATTAGCAATCAGCCCCAGCATTTT	CASRDRISNQPQHF
TRBV18	TRBJ2-7	-	-	TGTGCCAGCTCACCAAGTCGTAATTCCTACGAGCAGTACTTC	CASSPSRNSYEQYF
TRBV6-1	TRBJ1-5	-	TRBD1	TGTGCCAGCAGTGAAGGGTGGACAGGGGCCTTCAATCAGCCCCAGCATTTT	CASSEGWTGAFNQPQHF
TRBV2	TRBJ1-5	-	-	TGTGCCAGCCGGTTGGAGATGTATCAGCCCCAGCATTTT	CASRLEMYQPQHF
TRBV29-1	TRBJ2-5	-	-	TGCAGCGTCCTGCAAGAGACCCAGTACTTC	CSVLQETQYF
TRBV6-1	TRBJ2-1	many	-	TGTGCCACCAGGGACAACAATGAGCAGTTCTTC	CATRDNNEQFF
TRBV2	TRBJ2-4	-	-	TGTGCCAGCAGTGAAGGCCAGGGTGGGATGAGGTACATTCAGTACTTC	CASSEGQGGMRYIQYF
TRBV28	TRBJ2-2	-	-	TGTGCCAGCATGCCCGGGACAAGGAACACCGGGGAGCTGTTTTTT	CASMPGTRNTGELFF
TRBV11-1	TRBJ1-1	-	-	TGTGCCAGCAGCACAGGACAGACACTAGTTGAAGCTTTCTTT	CASSTGQTLVEAFF
TRBV2	TRBJ2-7	-	TRBD2	TGTGCCACCTGTAGCGGGGGGTCCTACGAGCAGTACTTC	CATCSGGSYEQYF
TRBV19	TRBJ2-2	few	-	TGTGCCAGTAGTATGGTTGGGGGGACCGGGGAGCTGTTTTTT	CASSMVGGTGELFF
TRBV7-2	TRBJ2-2	-	-	TGTGCCAGCAGCCCGGACTACACCGGGGAGCTGTTTTTT	CASSPDYTGELFF
TRBV11-1	TRBJ1-2	few	-	TGTGCCAGCAGCACGGACGGGGCGGGTGGCTACACCTTC	CASSTDGAGGYTF
TRBV2	TRBJ1-2	-	-	TGTGCCAGACAAAGAAACCCCAGGGTAGCTAACTATGGCTACACCTTC	CARQRNPRVANYGYTF
TRBV10-2	TRBJ2-3	-	TRBD2	TGCGCCAGCATTGTAGCGGGCCTATTTACAGATACGCAGTATTTT	CASIVAGLFTDTQYF
TRBV5-6	TRBJ2-7	-	-	TGTGCCAGCAGCTCGGCTGGGTCGGGGGTCAACGAGCAGTACTTC	CASSSAGSGVNEQYF
TRBV12-2	TRBJ2-7	-	-	TGTGCAAGTCGCTTAAACAACGAGCAGTACTTC	CASRLNNEQYF
TRBV5-1	TRBJ2-3	-	-	TGCGCCAGCAGCTTGGCCGGGGATACGCAGTATTTT	CASSLAGDTQYF
TRBV5-4	TRBJ1-2	-	TRBD1	TGTGCCAGCAGCCAAGGCCTTACTGACAGGGGGAACTATGGCTACACCTTC	CASSQGLTDRGNYGYTF
TRBV4-1	TRBJ2-1	-	TRBD2	TGCGCCAGCAGCCAAGGGTGGGCGGGAGACAATGAGCAGTTCTTC	CASSQGWAGDNEQFF
TRBV15	TRBJ1-6	-	-	TGTGCCACCGTATTAATCGGGGGCCGACAAAGGAATTCACCCCTCCACTTT	CATVLIGGRQRNSPLHF